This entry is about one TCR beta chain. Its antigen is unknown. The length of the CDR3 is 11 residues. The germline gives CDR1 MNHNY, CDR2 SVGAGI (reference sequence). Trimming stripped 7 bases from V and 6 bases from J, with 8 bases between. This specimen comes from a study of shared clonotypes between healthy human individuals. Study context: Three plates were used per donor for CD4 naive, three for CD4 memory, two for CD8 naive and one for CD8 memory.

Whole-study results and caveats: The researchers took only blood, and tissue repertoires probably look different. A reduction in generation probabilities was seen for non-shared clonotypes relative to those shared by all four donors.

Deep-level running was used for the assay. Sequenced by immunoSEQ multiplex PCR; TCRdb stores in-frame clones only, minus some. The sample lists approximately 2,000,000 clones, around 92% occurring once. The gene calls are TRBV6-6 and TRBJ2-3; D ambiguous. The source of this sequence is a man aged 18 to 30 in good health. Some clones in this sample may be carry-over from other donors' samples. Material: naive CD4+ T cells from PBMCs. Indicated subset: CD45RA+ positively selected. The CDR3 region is CASNQRDTQYF. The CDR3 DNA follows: TGTGCCAGCAATCAAAGGGATACGCAGTATTTT.